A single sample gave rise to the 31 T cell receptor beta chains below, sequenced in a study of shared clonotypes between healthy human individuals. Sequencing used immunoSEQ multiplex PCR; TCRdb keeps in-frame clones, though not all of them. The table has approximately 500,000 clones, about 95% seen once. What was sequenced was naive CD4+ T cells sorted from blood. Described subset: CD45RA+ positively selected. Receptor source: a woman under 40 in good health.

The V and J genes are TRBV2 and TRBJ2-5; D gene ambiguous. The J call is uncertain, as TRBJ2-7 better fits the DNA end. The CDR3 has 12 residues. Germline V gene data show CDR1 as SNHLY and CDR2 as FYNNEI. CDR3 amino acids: CASIRASYEQYF. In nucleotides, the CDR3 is TGTGCCAGCATCAGAGCCTCCTACGAGCAGTACTTC.

The CDR3 here is CASSLIPTASSYNEQFF. CDR3 sequence (DNA): TGTGCCAGCAGCCTAATCCCAACGGCGAGCTCCTACAATGAGCAGTTCTTC. The chain carries TRBV7-9 and TRBJ2-1, with unresolved D. CDR1 is SEHNR and CDR2 is FQNEAQ in the germline V gene (reference sequence). This CDR3 is 17 amino acids long. Trimming removed 5 bases from V and 0 bases from J, with 17 bases in between. The full variable domain, with the rest looked up from reference TRBV7-9 and TRBJ2-1, is DTGVSQNPRHKITKRGQNVTFRCDPISEHNRLYWYRQTLGQGPEFLTYFQNEAQLEKSRLLSDRFSAERPKGSFSTLEIQRTEQGDSAMYLCASSLIPTASSYNEQFFGPGTRLTVL.

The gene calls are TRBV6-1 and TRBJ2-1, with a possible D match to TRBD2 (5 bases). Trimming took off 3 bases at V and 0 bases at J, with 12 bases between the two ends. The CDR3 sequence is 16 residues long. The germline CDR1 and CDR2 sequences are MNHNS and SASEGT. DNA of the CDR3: TGTGCCAGCAGTGATGAGAGAGGGCCCTCCTACAATGAGCAGTTCTTC. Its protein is CASSDERGPSYNEQFF.

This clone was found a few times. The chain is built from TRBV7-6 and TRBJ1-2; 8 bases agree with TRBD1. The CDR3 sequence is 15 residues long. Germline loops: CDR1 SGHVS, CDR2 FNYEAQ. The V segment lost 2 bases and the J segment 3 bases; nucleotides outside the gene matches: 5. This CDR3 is CASSLMRTGHYGYTF. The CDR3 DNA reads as TGTGCCAGCAGCTTAATGCGGACAGGGCACTATGGCTACACCTTC. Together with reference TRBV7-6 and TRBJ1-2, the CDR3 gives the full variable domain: GAGVSQSPRYKVTKRGQDVALRCDPISGHVSLYWYRQALGQGPEFLTYFNYEAQQDKSGLPNDRFSAERPEGSISTLTIQRTEQRDSAMYRCASSLMRTGHYGYTFGSGTRLTVV.

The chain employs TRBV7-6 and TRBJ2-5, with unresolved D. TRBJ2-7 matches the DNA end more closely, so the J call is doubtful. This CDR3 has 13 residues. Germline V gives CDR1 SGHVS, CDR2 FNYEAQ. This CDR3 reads CASSLPGSYEQYF. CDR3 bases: TGTGCCAGCAGTTTACCCGGCTCCTACGAGCAGTACTTC.

The CDR3 region is CASSLSFREGYTF. The CDR3 bases are TGCGCCAGCAGCTTGTCCTTCCGGGAGGGCTACACCTTC. The chain is built from TRBV5-1 and TRBJ1-2; D unclear. In germline, CDR1 is SGHRS, CDR2 YFSETQ. The CDR3 loop spans 13 amino acids. Trimming pared 1 base from V and 8 bases from J, leaving 12 bases between.

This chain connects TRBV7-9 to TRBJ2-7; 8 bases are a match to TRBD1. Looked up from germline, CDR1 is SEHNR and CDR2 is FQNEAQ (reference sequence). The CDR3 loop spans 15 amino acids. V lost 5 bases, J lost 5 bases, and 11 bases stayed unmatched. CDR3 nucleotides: TGTGCCAGCAGCGCTTGGACAGGGCCCCTCCACGAGCAGTACTTC. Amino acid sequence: CASSAWTGPLHEQYF.

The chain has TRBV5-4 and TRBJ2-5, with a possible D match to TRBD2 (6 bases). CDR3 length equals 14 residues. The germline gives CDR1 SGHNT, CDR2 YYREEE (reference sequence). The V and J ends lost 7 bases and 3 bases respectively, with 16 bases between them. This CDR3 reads CASSSGPGEETQYF. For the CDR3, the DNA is TGTGCCAGCTCGTCCGGACCGGGGGAAGAGACCCAGTACTTC.

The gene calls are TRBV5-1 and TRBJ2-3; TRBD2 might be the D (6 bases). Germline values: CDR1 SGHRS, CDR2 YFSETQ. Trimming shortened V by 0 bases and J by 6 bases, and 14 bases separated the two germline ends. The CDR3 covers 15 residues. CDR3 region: CASSLVAGPPDTQYF. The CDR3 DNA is TGCGCCAGCAGCTTGGTGGCGGGGCCTCCCGATACGCAGTATTTT.

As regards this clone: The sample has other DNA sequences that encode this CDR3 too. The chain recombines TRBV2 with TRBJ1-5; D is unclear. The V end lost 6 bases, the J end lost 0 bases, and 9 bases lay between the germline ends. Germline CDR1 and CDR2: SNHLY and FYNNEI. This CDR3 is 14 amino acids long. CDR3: CASSRDYSNQPQHF. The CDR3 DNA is TGTGCCAGCAGCCGGGATTATAGCAATCAGCCCCAGCATTTT.

The DNA for the CDR3 is TGTGCCAGCAGTATCGAGGGGGGGAGAGTTGCGGAGATTCAGTACTTC. This encodes CASSIEGGRVAEIQYF. The V and J genes are TRBV2 and TRBJ2-4; tentative D call: TRBD2 (7 bases). The CDR3 runs to 16 residues. Trimming pared 5 bases from V and 10 bases from J, leaving 24 bases between. Germline V gene sequence: CDR1 SNHLY, CDR2 FYNNEI.

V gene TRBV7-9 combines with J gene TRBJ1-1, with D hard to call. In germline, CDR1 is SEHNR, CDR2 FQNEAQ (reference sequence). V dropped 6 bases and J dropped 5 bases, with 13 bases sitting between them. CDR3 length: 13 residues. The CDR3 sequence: CASRPRVGTEAFF. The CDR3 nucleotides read TGTGCCAGCAGGCCTCGGGTGGGAACTGAAGCTTTCTTT.

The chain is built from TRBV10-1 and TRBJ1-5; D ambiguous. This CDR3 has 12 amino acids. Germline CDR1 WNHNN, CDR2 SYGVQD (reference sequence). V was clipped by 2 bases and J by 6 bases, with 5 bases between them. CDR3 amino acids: CASSEGAQPQHF. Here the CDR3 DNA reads TGCGCCAGCAGTGAGGGAGCTCAGCCCCAGCATTTT.

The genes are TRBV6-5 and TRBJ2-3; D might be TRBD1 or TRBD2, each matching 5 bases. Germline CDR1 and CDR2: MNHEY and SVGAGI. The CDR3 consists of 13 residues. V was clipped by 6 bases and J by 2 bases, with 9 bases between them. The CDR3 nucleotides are TGTGCCAGCAGAAGGGACCTCACAGATACGCAGTATTTT. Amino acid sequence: CASRRDLTDTQYF.

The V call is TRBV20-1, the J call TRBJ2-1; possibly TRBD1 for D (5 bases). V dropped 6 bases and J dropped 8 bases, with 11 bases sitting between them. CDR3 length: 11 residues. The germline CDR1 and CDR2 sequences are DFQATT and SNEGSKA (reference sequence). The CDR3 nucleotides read TGCAGTGCCAAGGGGCAAGATGAGCAGTTCTTC. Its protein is CSAKGQDEQFF.

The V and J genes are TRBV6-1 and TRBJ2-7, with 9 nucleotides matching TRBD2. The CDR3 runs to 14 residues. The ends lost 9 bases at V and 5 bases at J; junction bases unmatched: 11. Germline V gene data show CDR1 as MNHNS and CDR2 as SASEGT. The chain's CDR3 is CASKVAGVSDEQYF. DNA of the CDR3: TGTGCCAGTAAAGTAGCGGGAGTGTCAGACGAGCAGTACTTC.

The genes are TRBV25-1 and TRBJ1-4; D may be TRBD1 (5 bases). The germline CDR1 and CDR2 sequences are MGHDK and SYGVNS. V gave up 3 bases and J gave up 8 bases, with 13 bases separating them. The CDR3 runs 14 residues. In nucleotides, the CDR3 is TGTGCCAGCAGTGACGGTGGGGCGGGGGAAAAACTGTTTTTT. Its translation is CASSDGGAGEKLFF.

In DNA form, the CDR3 reads TGCGCCAGCAGCCCCCGGTGGCCTGGGGAGCTGTTTTTT. The encoded protein is CASSPRWPGELFF. The chain carries TRBV5-1 and TRBJ2-2; D unresolved. V was clipped by 4 bases and J by 8 bases, with 12 bases between them. Germline V gene lookup returns CDR1 SGHRS and CDR2 YFSETQ. The CDR3 extends over 13 amino acids.

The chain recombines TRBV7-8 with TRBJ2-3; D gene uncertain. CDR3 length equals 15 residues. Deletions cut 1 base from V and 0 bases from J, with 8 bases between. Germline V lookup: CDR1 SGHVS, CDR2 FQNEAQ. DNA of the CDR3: TGTGCCAGCAGCTTAGTAGCCCTAAGCACAGATACGCAGTATTTT. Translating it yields CASSLVALSTDTQYF. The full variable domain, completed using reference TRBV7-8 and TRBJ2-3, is GAGVSQSPRYKVAKRGQDVALRCDPISGHVSLFWYQQALGQGPEFLTYFQNEAQLDKSGLPSDRFFAERPEGSVSTLKIQRTQQEDSAVYLCASSLVALSTDTQYFGPGTRLTVL.

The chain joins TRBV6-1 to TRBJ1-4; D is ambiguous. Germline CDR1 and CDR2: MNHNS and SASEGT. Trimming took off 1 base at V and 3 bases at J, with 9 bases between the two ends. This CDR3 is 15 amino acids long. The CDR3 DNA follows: TGTGCCAGCAGTGAAGAGTCGGCGGCTAATGAAAAACTGTTTTTT. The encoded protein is CASSEESAANEKLFF.

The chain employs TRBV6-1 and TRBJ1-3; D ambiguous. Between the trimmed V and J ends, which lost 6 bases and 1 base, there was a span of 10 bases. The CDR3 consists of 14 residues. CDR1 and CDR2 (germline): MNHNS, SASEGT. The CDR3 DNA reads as TGTGCCAGCAGGGGAGAATGGTCTGGAAACACCATATATTTT. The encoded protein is CASRGEWSGNTIYF.

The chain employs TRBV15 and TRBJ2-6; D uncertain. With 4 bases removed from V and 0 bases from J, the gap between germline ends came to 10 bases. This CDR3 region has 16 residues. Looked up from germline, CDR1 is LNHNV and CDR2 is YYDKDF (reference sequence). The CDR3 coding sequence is TGTGCCACCAGCACGCCGCCCTACTCTGGGGCCAACGTCCTGACTTTC. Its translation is CATSTPPYSGANVLTF. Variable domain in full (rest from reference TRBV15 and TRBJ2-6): DAMVIQNPRYQVTQFGKPVTLSCSQTLNHNVMYWYQQKSSQAPKLLFHYYDKDFNNEADTPDNFQSRRPNTSFCFLDIRSPGLGDTAMYLCATSTPPYSGANVLTFGAGSRLTVL.

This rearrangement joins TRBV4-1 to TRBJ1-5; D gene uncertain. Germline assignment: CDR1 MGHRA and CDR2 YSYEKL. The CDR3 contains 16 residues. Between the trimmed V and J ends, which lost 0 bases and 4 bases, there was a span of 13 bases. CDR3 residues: CASSQEPTDPNQPQHF. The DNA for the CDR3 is TGCGCCAGCAGCCAAGAACCTACCGACCCTAATCAGCCCCAGCATTTT.

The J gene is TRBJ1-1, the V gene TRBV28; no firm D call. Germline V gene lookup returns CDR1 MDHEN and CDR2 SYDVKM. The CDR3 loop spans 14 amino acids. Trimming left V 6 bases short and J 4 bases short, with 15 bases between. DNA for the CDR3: TGTGCCAGCAGGCAGGTCTATGGAGGCACTGAAGCTTTCTTT. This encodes CASRQVYGGTEAFF. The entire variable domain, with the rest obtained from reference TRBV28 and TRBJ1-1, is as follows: DVKVTQSSRYLVKRTGEKVFLECVQDMDHENMFWYRQDPGLGLRLIYFSYDVKMKEKGDIPEGYSVSREKKERFSLILESASTNQTSMYLCASRQVYGGTEAFFGQGTRLTVV.

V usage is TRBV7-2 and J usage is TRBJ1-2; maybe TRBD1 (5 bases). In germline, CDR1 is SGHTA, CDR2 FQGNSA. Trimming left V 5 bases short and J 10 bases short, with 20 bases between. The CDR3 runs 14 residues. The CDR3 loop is CASSPGPQAPVYTF. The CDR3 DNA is TGTGCCAGCAGCCCCGGCCCACAGGCCCCTGTCTACACCTTC.

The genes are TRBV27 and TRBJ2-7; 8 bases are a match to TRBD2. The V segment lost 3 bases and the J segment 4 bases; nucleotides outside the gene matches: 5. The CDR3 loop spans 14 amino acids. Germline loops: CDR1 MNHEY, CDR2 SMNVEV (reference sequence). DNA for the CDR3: TGTGCCAGCAGTTTTCGGCGGGAGGCTTACGAGCAGTACTTC. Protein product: CASSFRREAYEQYF.

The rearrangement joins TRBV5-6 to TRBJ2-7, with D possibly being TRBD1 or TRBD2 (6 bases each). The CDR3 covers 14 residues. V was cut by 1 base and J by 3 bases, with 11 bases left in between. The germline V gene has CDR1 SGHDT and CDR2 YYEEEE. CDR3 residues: CASSLTGRYYEQYF. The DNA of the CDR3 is TGTGCCAGCAGCTTGACAGGGAGGTACTACGAGCAGTACTTC.

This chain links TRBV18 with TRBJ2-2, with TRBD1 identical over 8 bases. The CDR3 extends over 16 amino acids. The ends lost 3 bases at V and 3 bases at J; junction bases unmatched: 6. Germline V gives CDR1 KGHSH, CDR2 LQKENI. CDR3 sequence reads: CASSPRQGSDTGELFF. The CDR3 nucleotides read TGTGCCAGCTCACCTAGACAGGGGTCGGACACCGGGGAGCTGTTTTTT.

The CDR3 loop reads CASGDSSYNSPLHF. The CDR3 bases are TGTGCCAGCGGGGATAGCTCCTATAATTCACCCCTCCACTTT. The V call is TRBV11-2, the J call TRBJ1-6; D is uncertain. Between the trimmed V and J ends, which lost 8 bases and 0 bases, there was a span of 8 bases. Germline values: CDR1 SGHAT, CDR2 FQNNGV. The CDR3 loop spans 14 amino acids.

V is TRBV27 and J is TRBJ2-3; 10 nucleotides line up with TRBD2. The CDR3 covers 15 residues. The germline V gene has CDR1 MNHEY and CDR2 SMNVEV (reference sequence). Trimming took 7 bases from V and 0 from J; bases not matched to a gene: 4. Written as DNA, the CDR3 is TGTGCCAGCATAAAGCGGGAGGGCAGCACAGATACGCAGTATTTT. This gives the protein CASIKREGSTDTQYF.

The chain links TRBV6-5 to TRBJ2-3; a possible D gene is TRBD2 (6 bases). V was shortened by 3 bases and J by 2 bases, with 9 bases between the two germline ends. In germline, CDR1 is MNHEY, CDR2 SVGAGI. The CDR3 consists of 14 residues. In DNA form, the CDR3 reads TGTGCCAGCAGTTATACGGGGGACACAGATACGCAGTATTTT. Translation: CASSYTGDTDTQYF.